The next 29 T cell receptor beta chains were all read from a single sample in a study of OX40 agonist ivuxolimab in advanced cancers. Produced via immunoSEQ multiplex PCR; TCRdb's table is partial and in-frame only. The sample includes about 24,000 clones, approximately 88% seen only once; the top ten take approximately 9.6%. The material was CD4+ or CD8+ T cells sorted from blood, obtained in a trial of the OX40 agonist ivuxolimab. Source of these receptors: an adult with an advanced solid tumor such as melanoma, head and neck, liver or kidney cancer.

CDR3 sequence (DNA): TGTGCCAGCAGTTCGACTAGCGGGATTTCGGATGAGCAGTTCTTC. It specifies CASSSTSGISDEQFF. The chain has TRBV27 and TRBJ2-1; 11 bases line up with TRBD2. There are 15 residues in the CDR3. From germline, CDR1 is MNHEY and CDR2 SMNVEV (reference sequence). V was pared by 4 bases and J by 8 bases, with 7 bases of the junction left unmatched.

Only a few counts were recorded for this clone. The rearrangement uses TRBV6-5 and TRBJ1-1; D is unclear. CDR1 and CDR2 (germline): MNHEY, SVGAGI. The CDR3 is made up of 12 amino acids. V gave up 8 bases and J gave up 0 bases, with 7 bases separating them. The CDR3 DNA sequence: TGTGCCAGCCTGGGCTTGAACACTGAAGCTTTCTTT. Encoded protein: CASLGLNTEAFF.

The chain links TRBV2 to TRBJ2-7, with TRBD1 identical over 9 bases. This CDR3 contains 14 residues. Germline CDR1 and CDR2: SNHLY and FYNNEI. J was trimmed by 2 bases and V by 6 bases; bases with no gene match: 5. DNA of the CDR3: TGTGCCAGCAGAGGACAGGGGATTCCCTACGAGCAGTACTTC. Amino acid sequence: CASRGQGIPYEQYF.

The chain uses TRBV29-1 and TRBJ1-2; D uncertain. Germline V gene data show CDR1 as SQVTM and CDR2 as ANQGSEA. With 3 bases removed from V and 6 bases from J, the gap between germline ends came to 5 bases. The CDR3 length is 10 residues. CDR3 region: CSVDSDGYTF. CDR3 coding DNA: TGCAGCGTTGACTCGGATGGCTACACCTTC.

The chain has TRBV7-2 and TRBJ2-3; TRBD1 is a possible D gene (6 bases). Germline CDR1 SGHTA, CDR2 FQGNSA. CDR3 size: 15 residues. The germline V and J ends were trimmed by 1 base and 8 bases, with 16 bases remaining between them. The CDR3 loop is CASSLGGYRAGTQYF. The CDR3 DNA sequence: TGTGCCAGCAGCTTAGGCGGCTACAGGGCAGGTACGCAGTATTTT.

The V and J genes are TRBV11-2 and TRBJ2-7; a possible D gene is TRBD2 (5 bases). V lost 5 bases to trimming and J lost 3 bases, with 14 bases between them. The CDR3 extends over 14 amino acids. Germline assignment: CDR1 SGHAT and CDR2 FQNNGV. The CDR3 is CASSARGGLYEQYF. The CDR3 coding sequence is TGTGCCAGCAGCGCCCGGGGTGGGCTCTACGAGCAGTACTTC.

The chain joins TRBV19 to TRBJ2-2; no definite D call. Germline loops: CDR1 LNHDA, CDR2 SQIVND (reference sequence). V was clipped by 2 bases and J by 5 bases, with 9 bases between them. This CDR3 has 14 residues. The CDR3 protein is CASSIRLNTGELFF. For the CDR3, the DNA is TGTGCCAGTAGTATAAGGCTCAATACCGGGGAGCTGTTTTTT. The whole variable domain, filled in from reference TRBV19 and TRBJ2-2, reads DGGITQSPKYLFRKEGQNVTLSCEQNLNHDAMYWYRQDPGQGLRLIYYSQIVNDFQKGDIAEGYSVSREKKESFPLTVTSAQKNPTAFYLCASSIRLNTGELFFGEGSRLTVL.

The CDR3 nucleotides are TGTGCCAGCAGCGTAGCCCCAGGGGGTGAGCAGTTCTTC. Protein product: CASSVAPGGEQFF. This chain uses TRBV9 with TRBJ2-1; TRBD1 matches at 7 bases. Trimming removed 0 bases from V and 9 bases from J; junction bases left unmatched: 3. In germline, CDR1 is SGDLS, CDR2 YYNGEE. The CDR3 contains 13 residues.

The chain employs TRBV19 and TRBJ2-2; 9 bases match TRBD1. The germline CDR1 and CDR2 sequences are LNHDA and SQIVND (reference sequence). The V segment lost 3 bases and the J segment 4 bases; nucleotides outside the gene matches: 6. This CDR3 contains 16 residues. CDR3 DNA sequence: TGTGCCAGTAGTATGGTGGGACAGGGAATCACCGGGGAGCTGTTTTTT. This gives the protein CASSMVGQGITGELFF.

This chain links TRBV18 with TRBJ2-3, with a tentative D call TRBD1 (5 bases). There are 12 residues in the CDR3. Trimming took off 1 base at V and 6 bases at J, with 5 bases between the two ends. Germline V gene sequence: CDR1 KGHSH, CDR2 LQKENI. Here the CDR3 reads CASSPQGDTQYF. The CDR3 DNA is TGTGCCAGCTCACCACAGGGGGATACGCAGTATTTT.

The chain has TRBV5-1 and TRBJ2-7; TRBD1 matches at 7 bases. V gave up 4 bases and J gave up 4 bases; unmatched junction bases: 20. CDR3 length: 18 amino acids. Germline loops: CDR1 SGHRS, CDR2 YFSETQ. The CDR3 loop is CASSPRSASGGVGYEQYF. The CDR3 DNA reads TGCGCCAGCAGCCCCCGTTCAGCTTCAGGGGGAGTGGGGTACGAGCAGTACTTC.

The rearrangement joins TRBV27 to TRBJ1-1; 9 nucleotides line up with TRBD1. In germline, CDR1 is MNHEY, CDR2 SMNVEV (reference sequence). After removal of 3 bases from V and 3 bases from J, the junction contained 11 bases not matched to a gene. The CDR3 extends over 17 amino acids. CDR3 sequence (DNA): TGTGCCAGCAGTTTTTCCGTAGGACAGGGGACTTACACTGAAGCTTTCTTT. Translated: CASSFSVGQGTYTEAFF.

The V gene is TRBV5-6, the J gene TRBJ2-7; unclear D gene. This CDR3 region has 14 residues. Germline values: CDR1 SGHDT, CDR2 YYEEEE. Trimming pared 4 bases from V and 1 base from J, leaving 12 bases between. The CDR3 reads CASSVRQGSYEQYF. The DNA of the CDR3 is TGTGCCAGCAGCGTAAGACAAGGGTCCTACGAGCAGTACTTC.

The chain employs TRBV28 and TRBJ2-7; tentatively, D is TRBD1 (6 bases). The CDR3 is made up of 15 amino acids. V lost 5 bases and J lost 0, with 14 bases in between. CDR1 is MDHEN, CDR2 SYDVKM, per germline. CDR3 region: CASSPGQTPSYEQYF. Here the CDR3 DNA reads TGTGCCAGCAGTCCTGGACAGACCCCCTCCTACGAGCAGTACTTC. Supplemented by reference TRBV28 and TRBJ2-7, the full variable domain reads DVKVTQSSRYLVKRTGEKVFLECVQDMDHENMFWYRQDPGLGLRLIYFSYDVKMKEKGDIPEGYSVSREKKERFSLILESASTNQTSMYLCASSPGQTPSYEQYFGPGTRLTVT.

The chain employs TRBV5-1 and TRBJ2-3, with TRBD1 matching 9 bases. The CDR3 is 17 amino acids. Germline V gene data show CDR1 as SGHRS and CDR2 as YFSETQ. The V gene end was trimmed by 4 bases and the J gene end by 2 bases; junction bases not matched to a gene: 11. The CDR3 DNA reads TGCGCCAGCAGCCCCTACCGGGACAGGGTAGACACAGATACGCAGTATTTT. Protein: CASSPYRDRVDTDTQYF.

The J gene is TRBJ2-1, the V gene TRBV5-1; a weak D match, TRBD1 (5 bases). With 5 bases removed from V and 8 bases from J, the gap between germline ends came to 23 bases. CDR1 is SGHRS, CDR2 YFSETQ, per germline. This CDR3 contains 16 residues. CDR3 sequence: CASSRVGTDVGHEQFF. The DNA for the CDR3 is TGCGCCAGCAGTCGGGTTGGCACAGATGTGGGGCATGAGCAGTTCTTC.

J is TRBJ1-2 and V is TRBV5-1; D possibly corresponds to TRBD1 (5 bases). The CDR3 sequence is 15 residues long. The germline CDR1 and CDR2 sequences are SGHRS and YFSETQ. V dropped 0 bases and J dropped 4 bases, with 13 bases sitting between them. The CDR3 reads CASSLDWGLGYGYTF. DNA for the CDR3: TGCGCCAGCAGCTTGGATTGGGGCTTGGGCTATGGCTACACCTTC.

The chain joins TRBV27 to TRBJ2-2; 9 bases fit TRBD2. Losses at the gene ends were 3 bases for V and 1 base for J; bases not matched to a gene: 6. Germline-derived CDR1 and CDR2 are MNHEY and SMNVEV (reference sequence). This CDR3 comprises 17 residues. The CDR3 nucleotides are TGTGCCAGCAGTTTGGGGTGGACTAGCGAGAACACCGGGGAGCTGTTTTTT. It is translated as CASSLGWTSENTGELFF.

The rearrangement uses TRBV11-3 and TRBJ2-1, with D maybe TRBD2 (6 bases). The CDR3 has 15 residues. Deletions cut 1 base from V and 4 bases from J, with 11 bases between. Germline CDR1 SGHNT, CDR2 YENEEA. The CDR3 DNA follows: TGTGCCAGCAGCTTAGGTAGCGGACCTTACAATGAGCAGTTCTTC. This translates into CASSLGSGPYNEQFF.

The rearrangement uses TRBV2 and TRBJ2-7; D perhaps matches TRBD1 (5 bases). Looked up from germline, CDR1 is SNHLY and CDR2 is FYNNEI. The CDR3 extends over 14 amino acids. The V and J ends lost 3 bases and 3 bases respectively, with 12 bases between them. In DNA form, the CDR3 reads TGTGCCAGCAGTGAGGCAGGGTGGAACTACGAGCAGTACTTC. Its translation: CASSEAGWNYEQYF.

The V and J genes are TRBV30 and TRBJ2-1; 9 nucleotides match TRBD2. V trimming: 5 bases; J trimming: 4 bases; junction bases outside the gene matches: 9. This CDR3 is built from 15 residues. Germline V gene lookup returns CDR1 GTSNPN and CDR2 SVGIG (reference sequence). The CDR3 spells CAWDPAGGRYNEQFF. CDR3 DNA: TGTGCCTGGGATCCAGCGGGAGGCCGATACAATGAGCAGTTCTTC.

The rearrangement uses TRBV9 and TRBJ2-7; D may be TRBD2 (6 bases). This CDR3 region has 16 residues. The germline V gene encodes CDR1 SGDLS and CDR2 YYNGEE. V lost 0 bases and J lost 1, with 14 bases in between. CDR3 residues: CASSVAPLASSYEQYF. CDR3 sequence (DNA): TGTGCCAGCAGCGTAGCCCCACTAGCATCGTCCTACGAGCAGTACTTC.

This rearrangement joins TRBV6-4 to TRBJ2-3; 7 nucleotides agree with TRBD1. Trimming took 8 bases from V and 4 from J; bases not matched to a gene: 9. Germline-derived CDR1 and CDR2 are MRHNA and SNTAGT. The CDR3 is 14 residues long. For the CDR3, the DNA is TGTGCCAGCCGAAGGGGGCCGGAATCAGATACGCAGTATTTT. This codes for CASRRGPESDTQYF.

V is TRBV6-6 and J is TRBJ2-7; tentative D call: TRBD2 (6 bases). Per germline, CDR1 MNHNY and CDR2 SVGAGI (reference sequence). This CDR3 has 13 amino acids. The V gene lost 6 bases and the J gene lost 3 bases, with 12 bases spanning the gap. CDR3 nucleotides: TGTGCCAGCAGACAACTCGGGGGCTACGAGCAGTACTTC. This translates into CASRQLGGYEQYF.

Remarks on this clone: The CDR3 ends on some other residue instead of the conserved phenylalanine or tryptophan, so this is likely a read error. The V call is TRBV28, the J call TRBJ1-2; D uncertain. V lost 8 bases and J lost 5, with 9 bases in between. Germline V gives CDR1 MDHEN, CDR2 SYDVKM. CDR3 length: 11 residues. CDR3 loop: CASGNTYGYTL. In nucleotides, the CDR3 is TGTGCCAGCGGCAATACTTATGGCTACACCCTC.

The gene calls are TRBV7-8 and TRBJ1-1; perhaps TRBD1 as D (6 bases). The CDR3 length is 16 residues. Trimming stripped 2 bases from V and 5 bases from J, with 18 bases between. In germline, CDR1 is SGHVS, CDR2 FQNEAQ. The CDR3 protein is CASSLHPQGTTTEAFF. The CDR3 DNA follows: TGTGCCAGCAGCTTACACCCCCAGGGGACAACAACTGAAGCTTTCTTT.

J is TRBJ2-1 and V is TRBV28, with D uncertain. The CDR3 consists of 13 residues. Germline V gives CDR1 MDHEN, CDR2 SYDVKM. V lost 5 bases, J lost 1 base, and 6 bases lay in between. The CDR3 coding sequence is TGTGCCAGCAGTGAGATATCCTACAATGAGCAGTTCTTC. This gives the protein CASSEISYNEQFF.

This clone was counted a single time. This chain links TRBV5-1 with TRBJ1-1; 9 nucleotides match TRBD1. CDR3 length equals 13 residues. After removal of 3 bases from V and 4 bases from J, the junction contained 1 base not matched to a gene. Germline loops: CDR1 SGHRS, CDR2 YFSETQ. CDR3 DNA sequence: TGCGCCAGCAGCTCGGACAGGGGCACTGAAGCTTTCTTT. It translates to CASSSDRGTEAFF.

CDR3 in amino acids: CASSVAGLPYEQYF. In DNA form, the CDR3 reads TGTGCCAGCAGTGTGGCAGGCCTCCCCTACGAGCAGTACTTC. The chain joins TRBV2 to TRBJ2-7, with unresolved D. V was shortened by 4 bases and J by 2 bases, with 12 bases between the two germline ends. Germline-derived CDR1 and CDR2 are SNHLY and FYNNEI. The CDR3 extends over 14 amino acids.